Listed here are 19 T cell receptor beta chains from one sample, sequenced in a study of blood T cell repertoires in COVID-19. Sequencing was performed with immunoSEQ multiplex PCR; in TCRdb, only in-frame clones are kept and a portion is missing. The sample carries 100,000 or so clones, roughly 82% recorded once. Sequencing was performed on peripheral blood. These receptors all come from an elderly man with acute or convalescent COVID-19.

The chain couples TRBV2 to TRBJ2-3; no reliable D call. The V and J ends lost 4 bases and 0 bases respectively, with 5 bases between them. Germline V gives CDR1 SNHLY, CDR2 FYNNEI. The CDR3 length is 13 residues. CDR3 coding DNA: TGTGCCAGCAGTGCCAGAAGCACAGATACGCAGTATTTT. Translating gives CASSARSTDTQYF.

V gene TRBV7-2 combines with J gene TRBJ2-3; D gene ambiguous. Germline loops: CDR1 SGHTA, CDR2 FQGNSA. The CDR3 covers 15 residues. V lost 2 bases to trimming and J lost 0 bases, with 9 bases between them. The CDR3 DNA reads as TGTGCCAGCAGCTTAAAACTTCCGAGCACAGATACGCAGTATTTT. It yields the protein CASSLKLPSTDTQYF. Variable domain in full (rest from reference TRBV7-2 and TRBJ2-3): GAGVSQSPSNKVTEKGKDVELRCDPISGHTALYWYRQSLGQGLEFLIYFQGNSAPDKSGLPSDRFSAERTGGSVSTLTIQRTQQEDSAVYLCASSLKLPSTDTQYFGPGTRLTVL.

The gene calls are TRBV29-1 and TRBJ2-3; TRBD2 is a possible D gene (6 bases). The CDR3 is made up of 15 amino acids. V was shortened by 6 bases and J by 0 bases, with 16 bases between the two germline ends. The germline gives CDR1 SQVTM, CDR2 ANQGSEA. CDR3 bases: TGCAGCGTCGAGAAGGGCAGCGGGAGCACAGATACGCAGTATTTT. Translating gives CSVEKGSGSTDTQYF.

The chain recombines TRBV11-2 with TRBJ1-6; possible D gene TRBD1, 6 bases. The CDR3 totals 19 residues. Germline V gives CDR1 SGHAT, CDR2 FQNNGV. V gave up 5 bases and J gave up 0 bases, with 20 bases separating them. The CDR3 here is CASSPDLGHRSSYNSPLHF. The DNA of the CDR3 is TGTGCCAGCAGCCCCGACCTGGGACACCGGAGCTCCTATAATTCACCCCTCCACTTT.

This chain links TRBV29-1 with TRBJ2-3; the match to TRBD1 covers 7 bases. The CDR3 spans 11 residues. After removal of 6 bases from V and 9 bases from J, the junction contained 6 bases not matched to a gene. Per the germline V gene, CDR1 is SQVTM and CDR2 is ANQGSEA. The CDR3 region is CSVDRADTQYF. In DNA form, the CDR3 reads TGCAGCGTAGACAGGGCGGACACGCAGTATTTT.

V is TRBV5-4 and J is TRBJ2-3; 14 bases align to TRBD2. The CDR3 length is 16 residues. V was clipped by 4 bases and J by 5 bases; unmatched bases: 6. Germline CDR1 is SGHNT and CDR2 is YYREEE (reference sequence). CDR3 sequence reads: CASSIGLAGGLDTQYF. The CDR3 DNA reads TGTGCCAGCAGCATTGGACTAGCGGGAGGTTTAGATACGCAGTATTTT.

This clone was observed a single time. The chain links TRBV30 to TRBJ1-6; D call uncertain. Trimming removed 3 bases from V and 10 bases from J, with 10 bases in between. Germline V lookup: CDR1 GTSNPN, CDR2 SVGIG (reference sequence). This CDR3 spans 12 amino acids. CDR3 sequence reads: CAWSPRASPLHF. CDR3 in DNA: TGTGCCTGGAGCCCGAGAGCCTCACCCCTCCACTTT.

Only one count was recorded for this clone. The rearrangement links TRBV20-1 to TRBJ2-1; 7 bases line up with TRBD1. The CDR3 has 17 residues. V dropped 6 bases and J dropped 0; count of bases not matched to a gene: 14. CDR1 and CDR2 from the germline V gene are DFQATT and SNEGSKA (reference sequence). Written as DNA, the CDR3 is TGCAGTGCCAGTAGGGGGCGCGGATGGGGCTCCTACAATGAGCAGTTCTTC. This codes for CSASRGRGWGSYNEQFF.

This clone has just a few counts. The chain is built from TRBV28 and TRBJ1-4, with D uncertain. Trimming removed 6 bases from V and 4 bases from J, with 15 bases in between. The CDR3 spans 15 residues. Germline V lookup: CDR1 MDHEN, CDR2 SYDVKM. The CDR3 nucleotides read TGTGCCAGCAGAAGCATTGGGCATAGTAATGAAAAACTGTTTTTT. It yields the protein CASRSIGHSNEKLFF.

This chain connects TRBV15 to TRBJ1-2, with TRBD1 matching over 7 bases. From germline, CDR1 is LNHNV and CDR2 YYDKDF (reference sequence). Trimming cost V 3 bases and J 10 bases; bases outside gene matches: 5. This CDR3 has 12 amino acids. CDR3 loop: CATSRGQSLYTF. The DNA for the CDR3 is TGTGCCACCAGCAGGGGACAGTCTCTCTACACCTTC.

The V call is TRBV6-2 or TRBV6-3, the J call TRBJ1-1; 9 nucleotides agree with TRBD1. This CDR3 is built from 17 residues. The J segment lost 1 base and the V segment lost 2 bases, leaving 8 bases of the junction unmatched. The germline V gene has CDR1 MNHEY and CDR2 SVGEGT. CDR3 protein: CASSYPTGTGSNTEAFF. The DNA for the CDR3 is TGTGCCAGCAGTTACCCAACCGGGACAGGGTCGAACACTGAAGCTTTCTTT.

This sequence joins TRBV27 and TRBJ2-2; no clear D. The CDR3 runs 15 residues. Germline V gives CDR1 MNHEY, CDR2 SMNVEV (reference sequence). V was clipped by 0 bases and J by 4 bases, with 9 bases between them. The CDR3 bases are TGTGCCAGCAGTTTATCTCCCTTCTTCACCGGGGAGCTGTTTTTT. It codes for CASSLSPFFTGELFF.

This clone was detected once. This chain connects TRBV12-3 or TRBV12-4 to TRBJ1-1; D is undetermined. CDR3 length equals 13 residues. Trimming left V 7 bases short and J 6 bases short, with 15 bases between. CDR3 residues: CASTPGRRAEAFF. The CDR3 region has the DNA TGTGCCAGCACCCCTGGAAGGAGGGCTGAAGCTTTCTTT.

This clone is a singleton in its sample. This chain uses TRBV6-5 with TRBJ1-1; a weak D match, TRBD1 (5 bases). The CDR3 spans 15 residues. Germline assignment: CDR1 MNHEY and CDR2 SVGAGI. The V end was cut by 4 bases, the J end by 5 bases, with 17 bases between. The CDR3 region has the DNA TGTGCCAGCAGTTTAGAAGCATGGGAGGGGACTGAAGCTTTCTTT. This encodes CASSLEAWEGTEAFF.

This sequence joins TRBV7-2 and TRBJ2-3; TRBD1 agrees at 11 bases. V was pared by 5 bases and J by 4 bases, with 2 bases of the junction left unmatched. The CDR3 consists of 14 residues. From germline, CDR1 is SGHTA and CDR2 FQGNSA. The CDR3 here is CASSPGQGADTQYF. Written as DNA, the CDR3 is TGTGCCAGCAGCCCGGGACAGGGGGCAGATACGCAGTATTTT.

This clone was picked up a small number of times. The rearrangement joins TRBV7-2 to TRBJ2-1; weak D call: TRBD2 (5 bases). V lost 4 bases, J lost 0 bases, and 13 bases lay in between. This CDR3 spans 16 amino acids. Germline-derived CDR1 and CDR2 are SGHTA and FQGNSA. The CDR3 sequence: CASSSRTGSSYNEQFF. CDR3 DNA sequence: TGTGCCAGCAGCTCCCGGACTGGGAGCTCCTACAATGAGCAGTTCTTC.

The rearrangement uses TRBV15 and TRBJ1-5; 7 bases agree with TRBD1. The J segment lost 3 bases and the V segment lost 4 bases, leaving 6 bases of the junction unmatched. Germline V gene lookup returns CDR1 LNHNV and CDR2 YYDKDF (reference sequence). This CDR3 is 15 amino acids long. This chain's CDR3 is CATSIGQVPNQPQHF. The CDR3, as DNA: TGTGCCACCAGCATTGGACAGGTTCCCAATCAGCCCCAGCATTTT.

The chain combines TRBV11-2 with TRBJ2-7; D may be TRBD2 (6 bases). This CDR3 is built from 14 residues. V was cut by 5 bases and J by 3 bases, with 14 bases left in between. CDR1 and CDR2 from the germline V gene are SGHAT and FQNNGV. The CDR3 nucleotides read TGTGCCAGCAGCCCCTACATGGGGGGCTACGAGCAGTACTTC. Amino acids: CASSPYMGGYEQYF.

The chain combines TRBV19 with TRBJ2-2; D may be TRBD1 (7 bases). Germline V lookup: CDR1 LNHDA, CDR2 SQIVND (reference sequence). V dropped 3 bases and J dropped 2 bases, with 13 bases sitting between them. This CDR3 region has 16 residues. The CDR3 DNA reads as TGTGCCAGTAGTATTGGGGGGACAGTCAACACCGGGGAGCTGTTTTTT. Encoded protein: CASSIGGTVNTGELFF.